This T cell receptor beta chain was identified during a study of T-cell reconstitution after alpha-beta-depleted transplantation in children. The CDR3 is made up of 14 amino acids. Library preparation (for TCRbeta) was performed with unique molecular identifiers. TCRdb recomputed calls from the PCR reads with MiXCR, one row per CDR3 protein. Counted here are tens of thousands of distinct CDR3 sequences, 5.8% occurring once; the ten biggest clones make up about 30%. This clonotype was picked up many times. Its matching antigen is unknown. Findings of the study overall: Newly generated T cells supplied most T-cell counts and diversity one year post-transplant. The origin of high day-60 TCRbeta diversity in some patients lay in surviving recipient T cells and thymic progenitors. Expanded clones from the graft, numbering several hundred, reportedly supplied alpha-beta T cells about two months after transplant.

This material consisted of PBMCs, mostly from graft donor cells, taken 60 days after TCRalphabeta/CD19-depleted stem cell transplant. V gene TRBV21-1 combines with J gene TRBJ2-7. TRBV21-1 is a pseudogene. The clonotype was recovered from a female patient aged 2-10 years who had a stem cell transplant for aplastic anemia, so the T cells may come from the graft donor. The CDR3 nucleotides are TGTGCCAGCAGCAAAGATCCGGCCTCCTACGAGCAGTACTTC. This sequence encodes CASSKDPASYEQYF.